This entry lists 23 T cell receptor beta chains sequenced from one sample in a study of blood T cell repertoires in COVID-19. Sequencing used immunoSEQ multiplex PCR; TCRdb keeps in-frame clones, though not all of them. Of around 72,000 clones listed, approximately 91% were seen once; the top ten hold 25% to 35%. The sequencing input was peripheral blood. All receptors come from a man between 45 and 60 years old with acute or convalescent COVID-19.

The CDR3 protein is CTSSGETDQETQYF. Written as DNA, the CDR3 is TGCACCAGCAGCGGAGAGACGGACCAAGAGACCCAGTACTTC. The chain is built from TRBV1 and TRBJ2-5; the table's D gene call, TRBD2, was not cross checked with the DNA. TRBV1 is shown as a pseudogene. This CDR3 has 14 residues.

This chain joins TRBV10-3 and TRBJ1-2; TRBD1 is a possible D gene (6 bases). The CDR3 is 13 residues long. CDR1 is ENHRY, CDR2 SYGVKD, per germline. Trimming stripped 6 bases from V and 1 base from J, with 9 bases between. DNA for the CDR3: TGTGCCATCAGCCGACAGGATAACTATGGCTACACCTTC. Translated, it gives CAISRQDNYGYTF.

The CDR3 DNA follows: TGTGCCAGCAGCTTAGGGACAGCGCATTACAATGAGCAGTTCTTC. Amino acids: CASSLGTAHYNEQFF. The chain links TRBV7-3 to TRBJ2-1; TRBD1 aligns across 7 bases. This CDR3 region has 15 residues. In germline, CDR1 is SGHTA, CDR2 FQGTGA. V lost 2 bases and J lost 4; bases outside the gene matches: 5.

The chain joins TRBV4-2 to TRBJ2-7; a weak D match, TRBD2 (6 bases). CDR3 length: 15 residues. Germline values: CDR1 LGHNA, CDR2 YNFKEQ. The V gene lost 0 bases and the J gene lost 1 base, with 10 bases spanning the gap. CDR3 sequence reads: CASSQDLAGSYEQYF. The CDR3 region has the DNA TGTGCCAGCAGCCAAGATCTCGCGGGATCCTACGAGCAGTACTTC.

The chain recombines TRBV10-3 with TRBJ1-2, with TRBD1 identical over 7 bases. The germline gives CDR1 ENHRY, CDR2 SYGVKD. Trimming took 3 bases from V and 2 from J; bases not matched to a gene: 6. The CDR3 loop spans 15 amino acids. The CDR3 region has the DNA TGTGCCATCAGTGACAAAGGGGGCGACAACTATGGCTACACCTTC. Its translation is CAISDKGGDNYGYTF.

The J gene is TRBJ2-1, the V gene TRBV3-1 (or the pseudogene TRBV3-2), with D unclear. V was cut by 2 bases and J by 8 bases, with 7 bases left in between. The CDR3 runs to 12 residues. Germline CDR1 reads LGHDT; CDR2 reads YNNKEL (reference sequence). In DNA form, the CDR3 reads TGTGCCAGCAGCCAAAGCGTCCATGAGCAGTTCTTC. It is translated as CASSQSVHEQFF.

In this sample, this clone turned up once. The J gene is TRBJ1-1, the V gene TRBV7-9; D is possibly TRBD1 (6 bases). Looked up from germline, CDR1 is SEHNR and CDR2 is FQNEAQ (reference sequence). This CDR3 has 15 residues. The V end was cut by 5 bases, the J end by 0 bases, with 13 bases between. The CDR3 loop reads CASSKLRDMNTEAFF. CDR3 bases: TGTGCCAGCAGCAAACTCCGGGACATGAACACTGAAGCTTTCTTT.

This chain links TRBV5-1 with TRBJ1-3; D unclear. CDR3 size: 13 residues. Germline V gene sequence: CDR1 SGHRS, CDR2 YFSETQ. Trimming left V 4 bases short and J 3 bases short, with 8 bases between. The CDR3 reads CASSDLDGNTIYF. The DNA for the CDR3 is TGCGCCAGCAGCGACTTAGATGGAAACACCATATATTTT.

The rearrangement joins TRBV19 to TRBJ1-5; D gene uncertain. The CDR3 is 15 residues long. Germline loops: CDR1 LNHDA, CDR2 SQIVND (reference sequence). The V end lost 1 base, the J end lost 3 bases, and 10 bases lay between the germline ends. DNA for the CDR3: TGTGCCAGTAGTATAGTTCCGGAGGTCAATCAGCCCCAGCATTTT. It yields the protein CASSIVPEVNQPQHF.

The rearrangement links TRBV5-4 to TRBJ2-7; 9 nucleotides line up with TRBD2. The V segment lost 4 bases and the J segment 6 bases; nucleotides outside the gene matches: 8. This CDR3 spans 14 amino acids. Germline V gene data show CDR1 as SGHNT and CDR2 as YYREEE (reference sequence). The CDR3 loop is CASSPPAGGPEQYF. The CDR3 nucleotides are TGTGCCAGCAGCCCCCCTGCGGGGGGGCCCGAGCAGTACTTC.

The rearrangement links TRBV10-3 to TRBJ1-1; weak D call: TRBD1 (5 bases). Between the trimmed V and J ends, which lost 3 bases and 0 bases, there was a span of 11 bases. This CDR3 spans 15 amino acids. CDR1 is ENHRY, CDR2 SYGVKD, per germline. The CDR3 spells CAISDAGLMNTEAFF. CDR3 DNA: TGTGCCATCAGTGATGCAGGGCTAATGAACACTGAAGCTTTCTTT.

The CDR3 bases are TGTGCCTGGAGAAACGGCGGAAATCAGCCCCAGCATTTT. Its translation is CAWRNGGNQPQHF. The rearrangement joins TRBV30 to TRBJ1-5; D not resolved. The V end was cut by 3 bases, the J end by 4 bases, with 10 bases between. Germline V gene data show CDR1 as GTSNPN and CDR2 as SVGIG (reference sequence). The CDR3 is made up of 13 amino acids. The complete variable domain, with remaining parts taken from reference TRBV30 and TRBJ1-5, reads SQTIHQWPATLVQPVGSPLSLECTVEGTSNPNLYWYRQAAGRGLQLLFYSVGIGQISSEVPQNLSASRPQDRQFILSSKKLLLSDSGFYLCAWRNGGNQPQHFGDGTRLSIL.

The chain recombines TRBV19 with TRBJ2-3, with TRBD1 identical over 9 bases. From germline, CDR1 is LNHDA and CDR2 SQIVND (reference sequence). V shed 8 bases, J shed 4 bases, and the junction held 7 bases outside the gene matches. This CDR3 is 14 amino acids long. The CDR3 spells CASSGTGRADTQYF. CDR3 in DNA: TGTGCCAGTTCCGGGACAGGGAGGGCAGATACGCAGTATTTT. Together with reference TRBV19 and TRBJ2-3, the CDR3 gives the full variable domain: DGGITQSPKYLFRKEGQNVTLSCEQNLNHDAMYWYRQDPGQGLRLIYYSQIVNDFQKGDIAEGYSVSREKKESFPLTVTSAQKNPTAFYLCASSGTGRADTQYFGPGTRLTVL.

CDR3 region: CASNLGLGTEAFF. CDR3 DNA sequence: TGTGCCAGCAATCTAGGACTGGGGACTGAAGCTTTCTTT. The rearrangement links TRBV3-1 (or the pseudogene TRBV3-2) to TRBJ1-1; D call uncertain. Germline CDR1 is LGHDT and CDR2 is YNNKEL (reference sequence). There are 13 residues in the CDR3. Trimming took 7 bases from V and 5 from J, leaving 14 bases between them.

In DNA form, the CDR3 reads TGCGCCAGCAGCTCCGGGACAGGGTCAGGAGGCTACACCTTC. Its translation is CASSSGTGSGGYTF. The gene calls are TRBV5-1 and TRBJ1-2; 9 positions match TRBD1. There are 14 residues in the CDR3. The V gene's germline CDR1 is SGHRS and CDR2 YFSETQ. The trim removed 3 bases at V and 8 bases at J, leaving 8 bases unmatched.

For the CDR3, the DNA is TGCGCCAGCTCCCGGGGACAGAACACTGAAGCTTTCTTT. It encodes CASSRGQNTEAFF. This sequence joins TRBV10-1 and TRBJ1-1; a possible D gene is TRBD1 (6 bases). CDR3 size: 13 residues. V was clipped by 8 bases and J by 1 base, with 11 bases between them. CDR1 and CDR2 from the germline V gene are WNHNN and SYGVQD (reference sequence).

The J gene is TRBJ1-2, the V gene TRBV18; TRBD1 is a possible D gene (5 bases). With 2 bases removed from V and 4 bases from J, the gap between germline ends came to 17 bases. Germline values: CDR1 KGHSH, CDR2 LQKENI. The CDR3 totals 16 residues. CDR3 in DNA: TGTGCCAGCTCACCAAAGGAAGGCAGGGTCCCCTATGGCTACACCTTC. This codes for CASSPKEGRVPYGYTF.

The chain recombines TRBV24-1 with TRBJ2-3, with 13 bases matching TRBD2. The CDR3 consists of 16 residues. Germline CDR1 is KGHDR and CDR2 is SFDVKD. V lost 3 bases, J lost 4 bases, and 3 bases stayed unmatched. The CDR3 spells CATSDTSGGAADTQYF. The CDR3, as DNA: TGTGCCACCAGTGATACTAGCGGGGGGGCCGCAGATACGCAGTATTTT.

This clone has more than one count but fewer than ten. The chain carries TRBV28 and TRBJ1-5, with 10 bases aligning to TRBD1. Germline CDR1 reads MDHEN; CDR2 reads SYDVKM. Trimming at V came to 5 bases and at J to 3 bases, leaving 10 bases not matched to a gene. CDR3 length: 17 residues. CDR3 DNA: TGTGCCAGCAGTCCGCTCCCGGGACAGGGGTTCAATCAGCCCCAGCATTTT. Translated, it gives CASSPLPGQGFNQPQHF.

The chain recombines TRBV15 with TRBJ1-5; 8 bases match TRBD1. The J segment lost 6 bases and the V segment lost 4 bases, leaving 5 bases of the junction unmatched. This CDR3 spans 14 amino acids. CDR1 and CDR2 from the germline V gene are LNHNV and YYDKDF (reference sequence). As DNA, the CDR3 is TGTGCCACCAGCACCGGACAGGGAAGTCAGCCCCAGCATTTT. Protein sequence: CATSTGQGSQPQHF.

The CDR3 region is CASTKGQGFTEAFF. CDR3 sequence (DNA): TGTGCCAGCACCAAGGGACAGGGATTTACTGAAGCTTTCTTT. V is TRBV6-5 and J is TRBJ1-1, with 9 bases identical to TRBD1. The CDR3 runs to 14 residues. The V gene end was trimmed by 7 bases and the J gene end by 5 bases; junction bases not matched to a gene: 8. Germline V gives CDR1 MNHEY, CDR2 SVGAGI.

The rearrangement links TRBV6-5 to TRBJ1-1; 8 bases align to TRBD1. Germline-derived CDR1 and CDR2 are MNHEY and SVGAGI. CDR3 size: 14 residues. The J segment lost 1 base and the V segment lost 5 bases, leaving 3 bases of the junction unmatched. The CDR3 DNA reads TGTGCCAGCAGTCCAGGACAGGGGAACACTGAAGCTTTCTTT. The encoded protein is CASSPGQGNTEAFF.

The rearrangement joins TRBV5-1 to TRBJ2-6; D gene unclear. The CDR3 is 15 residues long. V gave up 4 bases and J gave up 0 bases, with 8 bases separating them. Germline V gives CDR1 SGHRS, CDR2 YFSETQ. CDR3 in DNA: TGCGCCAGCAGCATTACAGCCTCTGGGGCCAACGTCCTGACTTTC. It encodes CASSITASGANVLTF.